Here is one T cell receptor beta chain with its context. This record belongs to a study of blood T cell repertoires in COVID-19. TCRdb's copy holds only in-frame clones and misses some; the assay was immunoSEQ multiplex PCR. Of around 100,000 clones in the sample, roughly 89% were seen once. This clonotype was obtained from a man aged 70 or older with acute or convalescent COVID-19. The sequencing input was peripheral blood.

The CDR3 reads CASSLRPRGAGYTF. The CDR3, as DNA: TGTGCCAGCAGTTTAAGGCCCAGGGGGGCTGGCTACACCTTC. V is TRBV27 and J is TRBJ1-2; 7 nucleotides line up with TRBD1. V was pared by 2 bases and J by 7 bases, with 7 bases of the junction left unmatched. This CDR3 contains 14 residues. CDR1 is MNHEY, CDR2 SMNVEV, per germline (reference sequence).